This TCR beta chain appears in the sequencing data of a study of monozygotic twins with inflammatory bowel disease. TCRdb derives one entry per CDR3 protein from the 5' RACE reads, leaving out DNA. The table for this sample gives approximately 330,000 distinct CDR3 sequences. The sequenced sample was blood. This receptor was taken from a human donor with ulcerative colitis or Crohn's disease, or a healthy co-twin of an affected twin (not recorded which).

CDR3 region: CASSEGQGPDTQYF. This chain joins TRBV6-1 and TRBJ2-3; TCRdb designates TRBD1, a call that cannot be tested without DNA. CDR3 length equals 14 residues. In germline, CDR1 is MNHNS, CDR2 SASEGT.